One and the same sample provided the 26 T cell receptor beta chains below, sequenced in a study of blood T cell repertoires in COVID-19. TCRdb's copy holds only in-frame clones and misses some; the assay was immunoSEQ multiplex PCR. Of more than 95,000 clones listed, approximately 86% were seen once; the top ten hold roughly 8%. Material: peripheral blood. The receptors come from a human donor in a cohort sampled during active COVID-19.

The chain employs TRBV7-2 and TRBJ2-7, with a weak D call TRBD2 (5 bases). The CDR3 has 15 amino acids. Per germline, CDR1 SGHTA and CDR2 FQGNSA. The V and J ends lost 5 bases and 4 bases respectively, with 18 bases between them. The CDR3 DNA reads TGTGCCAGCAGCATCCAAGGGAGATTGTCTTACGAGCAGTACTTC. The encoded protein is CASSIQGRLSYEQYF.

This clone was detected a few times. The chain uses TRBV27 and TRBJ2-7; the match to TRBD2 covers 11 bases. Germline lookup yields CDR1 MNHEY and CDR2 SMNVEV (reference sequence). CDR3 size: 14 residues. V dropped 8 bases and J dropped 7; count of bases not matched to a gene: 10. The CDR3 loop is CASGSSGGAGEQYF. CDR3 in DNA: TGTGCCAGCGGAAGTAGCGGGGGGGCAGGGGAGCAGTACTTC.

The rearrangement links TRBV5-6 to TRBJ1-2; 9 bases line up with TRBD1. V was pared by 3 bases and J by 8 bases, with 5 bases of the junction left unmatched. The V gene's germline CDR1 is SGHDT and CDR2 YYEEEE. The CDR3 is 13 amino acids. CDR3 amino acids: CASSSTGGGGYTF. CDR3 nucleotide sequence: TGTGCCAGCAGCTCAACAGGGGGCGGAGGCTACACCTTC.

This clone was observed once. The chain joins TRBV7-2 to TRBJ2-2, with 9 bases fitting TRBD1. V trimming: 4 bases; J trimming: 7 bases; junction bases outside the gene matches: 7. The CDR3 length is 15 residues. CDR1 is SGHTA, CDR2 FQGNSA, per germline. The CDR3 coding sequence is TGTGCCAGCAGCTATTCCGGGACAGGGTACGGGGAGCTGTTTTTT. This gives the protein CASSYSGTGYGELFF.

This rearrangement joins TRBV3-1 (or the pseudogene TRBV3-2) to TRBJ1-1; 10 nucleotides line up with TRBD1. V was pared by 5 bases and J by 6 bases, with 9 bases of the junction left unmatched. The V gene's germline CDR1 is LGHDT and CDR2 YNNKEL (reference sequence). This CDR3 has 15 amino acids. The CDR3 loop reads CASSTPGQGSAEAFF. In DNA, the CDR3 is TGTGCCAGCAGCACACCGGGACAGGGGTCGGCTGAAGCTTTCTTT.

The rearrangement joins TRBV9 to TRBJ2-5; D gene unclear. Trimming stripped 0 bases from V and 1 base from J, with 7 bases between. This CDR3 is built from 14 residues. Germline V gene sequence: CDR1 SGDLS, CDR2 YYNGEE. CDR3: CASSVDYSQETQYF. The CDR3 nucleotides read TGTGCCAGCAGCGTAGATTACAGCCAAGAGACCCAGTACTTC.

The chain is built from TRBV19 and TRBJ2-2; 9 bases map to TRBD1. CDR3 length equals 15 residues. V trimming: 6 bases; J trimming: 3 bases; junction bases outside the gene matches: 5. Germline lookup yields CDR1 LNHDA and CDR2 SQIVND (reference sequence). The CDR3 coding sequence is TGTGCCAGTAGCCGGACAGGGGTGGACACCGGGGAGCTGTTTTTT. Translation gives CASSRTGVDTGELFF.

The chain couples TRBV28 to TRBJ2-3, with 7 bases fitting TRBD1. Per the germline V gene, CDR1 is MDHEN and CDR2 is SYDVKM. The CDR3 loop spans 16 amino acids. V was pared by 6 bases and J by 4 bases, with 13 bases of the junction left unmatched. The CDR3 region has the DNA TGTGCCAGCAGCGCCCACAGGGGATGGGGCGCAGATACGCAGTATTTT. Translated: CASSAHRGWGADTQYF.

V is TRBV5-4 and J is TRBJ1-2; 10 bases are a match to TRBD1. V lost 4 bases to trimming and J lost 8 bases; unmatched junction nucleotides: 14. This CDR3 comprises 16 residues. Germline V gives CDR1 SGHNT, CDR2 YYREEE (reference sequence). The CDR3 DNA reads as TGTGCCAGCAGCCACTTTTTAGGGGGACAGGGGATGGGCTACACCTTC. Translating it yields CASSHFLGGQGMGYTF.

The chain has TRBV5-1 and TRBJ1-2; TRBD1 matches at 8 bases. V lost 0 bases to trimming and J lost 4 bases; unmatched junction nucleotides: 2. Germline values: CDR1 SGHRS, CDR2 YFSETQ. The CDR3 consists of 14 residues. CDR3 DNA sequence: TGCGCCAGCAGCTTGGGACAGGGGATCTATGGCTACACCTTC. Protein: CASSLGQGIYGYTF.

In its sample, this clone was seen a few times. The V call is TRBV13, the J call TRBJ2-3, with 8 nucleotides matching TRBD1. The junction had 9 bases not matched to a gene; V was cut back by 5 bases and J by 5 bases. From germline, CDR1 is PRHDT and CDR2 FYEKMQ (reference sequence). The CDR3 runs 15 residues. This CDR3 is CASSIPGGLVDTQYF. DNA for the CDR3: TGTGCCAGCAGCATCCCAGGGGGCTTGGTAGATACGCAGTATTTT.

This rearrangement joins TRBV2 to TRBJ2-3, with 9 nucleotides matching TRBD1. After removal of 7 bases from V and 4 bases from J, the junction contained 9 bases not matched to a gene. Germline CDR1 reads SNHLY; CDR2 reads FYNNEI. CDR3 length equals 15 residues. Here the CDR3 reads CASTRDREAPDTQYF. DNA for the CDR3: TGTGCCAGCACCAGGGACAGGGAGGCCCCAGATACGCAGTATTTT.

The CDR3 sequence is CATSSRQGGGYTF. The CDR3 nucleotides are TGTGCCACCAGCAGCCGGCAGGGCGGTGGCTACACCTTC. V gene TRBV15 combines with J gene TRBJ1-2; D perhaps matches TRBD1 (5 bases). CDR1 and CDR2 (germline): LNHNV, YYDKDF (reference sequence). The CDR3 has 13 residues. V shed 3 bases and J shed 7 bases, with 12 bases lying between them.

This CDR3 reads CASSQWMGGTDGDTQYF. Here the CDR3 DNA reads TGTGCCAGCAGCCAGTGGATGGGCGGGACCGATGGGGATACGCAGTATTTT. This chain uses TRBV4-2 with TRBJ2-3; perhaps TRBD2 as D (6 bases). The length of the CDR3 is 17 residues. Trimming took 3 bases from V and 6 from J, leaving 22 bases between them. Germline values: CDR1 LGHNA, CDR2 YNFKEQ.

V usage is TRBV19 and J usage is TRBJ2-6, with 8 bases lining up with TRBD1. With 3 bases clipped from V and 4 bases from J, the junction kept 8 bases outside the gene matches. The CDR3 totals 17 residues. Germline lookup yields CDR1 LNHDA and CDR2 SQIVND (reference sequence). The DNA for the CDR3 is TGTGCCAGTAGTATTCAAATCAGGGGGCCGGGGGCCAACGTCCTGACTTTC. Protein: CASSIQIRGPGANVLTF.

In nucleotides, the CDR3 is TGCGCCAGCAGCTTGACACGGAAGCCACAGGAGACCCAGTACTTC. Protein product: CASSLTRKPQETQYF. This chain links TRBV5-1 with TRBJ2-5; no clear D. The CDR3 length is 15 residues. Trimming removed 1 base from V and 5 bases from J, with 15 bases in between. The germline V gene encodes CDR1 SGHRS and CDR2 YFSETQ.

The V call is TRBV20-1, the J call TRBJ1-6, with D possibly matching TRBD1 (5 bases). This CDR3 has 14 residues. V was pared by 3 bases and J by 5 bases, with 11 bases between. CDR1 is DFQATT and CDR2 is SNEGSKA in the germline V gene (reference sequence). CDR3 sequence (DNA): TGCAGTGCTAGTAGCAGGGTGGATAATTCACCCCTCCACTTT. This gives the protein CSASSRVDNSPLHF.

The CDR3 sequence is CASSYGSGGQAYEQYF. CDR3 nucleotide sequence: TGTGCCAGCAGTTACGGTAGCGGGGGCCAAGCCTACGAGCAGTACTTC. This chain joins TRBV6-5 and TRBJ2-7, with 9 bases lining up with TRBD2. This CDR3 region has 16 residues. CDR1 is MNHEY, CDR2 SVGAGI, per germline. Trimming at V came to 2 bases and at J to 2 bases, leaving 7 bases not matched to a gene.

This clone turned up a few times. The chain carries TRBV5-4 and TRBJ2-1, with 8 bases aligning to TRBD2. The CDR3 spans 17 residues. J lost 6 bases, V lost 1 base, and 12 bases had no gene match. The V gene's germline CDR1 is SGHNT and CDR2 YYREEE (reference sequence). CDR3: CASSLKTGGVIRNEQFF. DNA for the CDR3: TGTGCCAGCAGCTTGAAGACCGGGGGGGTTATTCGCAATGAGCAGTTCTTC.

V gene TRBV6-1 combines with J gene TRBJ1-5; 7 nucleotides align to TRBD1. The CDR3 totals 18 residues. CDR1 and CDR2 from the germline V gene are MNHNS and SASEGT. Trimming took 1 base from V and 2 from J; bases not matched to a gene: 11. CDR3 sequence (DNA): TGTGCCAGCAGTGAAGGGGATAGGGGGCGGTGGGGCAATCAGCCCCAGCATTTT. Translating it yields CASSEGDRGRWGNQPQHF.

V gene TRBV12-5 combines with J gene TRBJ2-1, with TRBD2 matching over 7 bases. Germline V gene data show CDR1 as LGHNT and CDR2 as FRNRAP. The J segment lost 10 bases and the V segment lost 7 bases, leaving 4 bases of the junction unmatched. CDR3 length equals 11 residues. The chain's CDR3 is CASAQLAEQFF. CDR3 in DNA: TGTGCTAGTGCCCAACTAGCGGAGCAGTTCTTC. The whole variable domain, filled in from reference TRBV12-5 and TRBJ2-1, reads DARVTQTPRHKVTEMGQEVTMRCQPILGHNTVFWYRQTMMQGLELLAYFRNRAPLDDSGMPKDRFSAEMPDATLATLKIQPSEPRDSAVYFCASAQLAEQFFGPGTRLTVL.

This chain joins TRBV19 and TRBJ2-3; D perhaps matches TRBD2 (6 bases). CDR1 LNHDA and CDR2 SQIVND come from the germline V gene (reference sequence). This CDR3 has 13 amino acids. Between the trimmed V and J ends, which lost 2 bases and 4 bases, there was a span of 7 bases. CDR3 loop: CASSIREPDTQYF. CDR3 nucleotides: TGTGCCAGTAGTATACGGGAGCCAGATACGCAGTATTTT.

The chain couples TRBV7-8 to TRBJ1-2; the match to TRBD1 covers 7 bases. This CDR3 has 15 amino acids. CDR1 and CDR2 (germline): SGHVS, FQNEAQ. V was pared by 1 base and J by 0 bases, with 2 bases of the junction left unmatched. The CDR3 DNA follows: TGTGCCAGCAGCTTAGAGACAGGGACTAACTATGGCTACACCTTC. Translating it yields CASSLETGTNYGYTF. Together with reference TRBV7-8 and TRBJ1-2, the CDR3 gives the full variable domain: GAGVSQSPRYKVAKRGQDVALRCDPISGHVSLFWYQQALGQGPEFLTYFQNEAQLDKSGLPSDRFFAERPEGSVSTLKIQRTQQEDSAVYLCASSLETGTNYGYTFGSGTRLTVV.

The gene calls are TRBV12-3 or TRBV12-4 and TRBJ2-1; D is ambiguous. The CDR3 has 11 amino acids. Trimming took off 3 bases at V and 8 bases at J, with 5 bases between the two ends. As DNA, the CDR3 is TGTGCCAGCAGTTTGAGGCATGAGCAGTTCTTC. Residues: CASSLRHEQFF.

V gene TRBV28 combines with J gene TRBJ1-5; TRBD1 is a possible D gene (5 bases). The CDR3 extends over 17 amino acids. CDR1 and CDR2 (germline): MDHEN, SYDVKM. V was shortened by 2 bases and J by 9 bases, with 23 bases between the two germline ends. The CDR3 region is CASSLPAAGIKARPQHF. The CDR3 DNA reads TGTGCCAGCAGTTTACCCGCCGCAGGGATTAAAGCTAGGCCCCAGCATTTT.

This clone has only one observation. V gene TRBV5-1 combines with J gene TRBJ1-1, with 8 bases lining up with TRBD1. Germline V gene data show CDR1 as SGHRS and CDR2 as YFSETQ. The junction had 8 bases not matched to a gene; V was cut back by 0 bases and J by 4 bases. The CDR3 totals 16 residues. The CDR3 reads CASSLGPGQGVTEAFF. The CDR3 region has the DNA TGCGCCAGCAGCTTGGGACCAGGACAGGGTGTCACTGAAGCTTTCTTT.